This TCR beta chain emerged from a study of shared clonotypes between healthy human individuals. Caucasian adults living in Nashville, Tennessee, provided all samples. General study results and limits: Among several donors, about 4.6% of naive CD4 clonotypes were found in common.

In regard to this clone: Antigen unknown. The same CDR3 is also encoded by other DNA sequences in this sample.

Researchers ran the assay at a deep level. TCRdb keeps only in-frame clones here, not all; method: immunoSEQ multiplex PCR. Of some 2,500,000 clones listed, around 92% are singletons. Trimming removed 0 bases from V and 9 bases from J; junction bases left unmatched: 0. Per germline, CDR1 SGHNT and CDR2 YYREEE (reference sequence). The CDR3 is 14 amino acids. The material sequenced was naive CD4+ T cells from PBMCs. Specified subset: CD45RA+ positively selected. The rearrangement links TRBV5-4 to TRBJ2-1, with 13 bases aligning to TRBD2. This TCR came from a man aged 18 to 30 in good health. Some clones in this sample may be carry-over from other donors' samples. The CDR3 protein is CASSLGLAGGEQFF. The DNA for the CDR3 is TGTGCCAGCAGCTTGGGACTAGCGGGAGGTGAGCAGTTCTTC.